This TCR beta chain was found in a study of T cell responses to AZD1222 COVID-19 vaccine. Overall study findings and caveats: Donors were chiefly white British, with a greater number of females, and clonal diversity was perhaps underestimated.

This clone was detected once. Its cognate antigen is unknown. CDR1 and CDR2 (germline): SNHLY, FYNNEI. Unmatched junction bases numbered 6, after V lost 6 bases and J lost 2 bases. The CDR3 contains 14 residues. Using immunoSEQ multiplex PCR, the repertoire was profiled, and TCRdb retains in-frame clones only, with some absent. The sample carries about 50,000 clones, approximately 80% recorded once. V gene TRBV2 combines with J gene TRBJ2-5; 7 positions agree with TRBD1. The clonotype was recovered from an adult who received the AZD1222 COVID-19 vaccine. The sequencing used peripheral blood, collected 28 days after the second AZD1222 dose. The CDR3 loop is CASRATGLQETQYF. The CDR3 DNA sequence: TGTGCCAGCAGGGCGACAGGGTTACAAGAGACCCAGTACTTC.